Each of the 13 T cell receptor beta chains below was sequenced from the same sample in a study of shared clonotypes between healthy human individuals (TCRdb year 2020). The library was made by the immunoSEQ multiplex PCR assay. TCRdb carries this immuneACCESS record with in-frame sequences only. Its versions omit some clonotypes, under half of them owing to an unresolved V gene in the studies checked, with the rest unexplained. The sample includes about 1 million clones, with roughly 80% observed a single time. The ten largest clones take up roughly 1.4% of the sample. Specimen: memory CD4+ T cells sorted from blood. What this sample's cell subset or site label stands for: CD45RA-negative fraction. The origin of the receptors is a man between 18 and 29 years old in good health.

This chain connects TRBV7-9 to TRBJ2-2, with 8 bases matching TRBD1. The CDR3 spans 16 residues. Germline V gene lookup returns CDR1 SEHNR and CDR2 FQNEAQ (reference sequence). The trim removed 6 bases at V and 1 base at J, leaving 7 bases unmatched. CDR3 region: CASRHSGGQNTGELFF. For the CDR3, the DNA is TGTGCCAGCAGACATTCAGGGGGCCAGAACACCGGGGAGCTGTTTTTT. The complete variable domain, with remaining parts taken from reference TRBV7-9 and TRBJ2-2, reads DTGVSQNPRHKITKRGQNVTFRCDPISEHNRLYWYRQTLGQGPEFLTYFQNEAQLEKSRLLSDRFSAERPKGSFSTLEIQRTEQGDSAMYLCASRHSGGQNTGELFFGEGSRLTVL.

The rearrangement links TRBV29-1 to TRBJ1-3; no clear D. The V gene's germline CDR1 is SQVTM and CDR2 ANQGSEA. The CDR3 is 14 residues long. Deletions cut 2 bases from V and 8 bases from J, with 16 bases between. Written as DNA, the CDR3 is TGCAGCGTTGAACCTGCGACCGAGCCGGACACCATATATTTT. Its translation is CSVEPATEPDTIYF.

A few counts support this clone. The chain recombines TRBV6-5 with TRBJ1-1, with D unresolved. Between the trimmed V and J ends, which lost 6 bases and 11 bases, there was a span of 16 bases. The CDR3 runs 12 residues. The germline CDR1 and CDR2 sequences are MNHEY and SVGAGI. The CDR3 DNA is TGTGCCAGCAGACCAGACGGCCTAAGGGCTTTCTTT. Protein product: CASRPDGLRAFF.

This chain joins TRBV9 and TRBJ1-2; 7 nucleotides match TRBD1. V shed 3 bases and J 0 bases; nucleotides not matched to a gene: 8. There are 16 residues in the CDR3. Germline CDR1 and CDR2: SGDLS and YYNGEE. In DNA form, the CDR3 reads TGTGCCAGCAGCGGACAGGGAAAATCGGCTAACTATGGCTACACCTTC. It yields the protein CASSGQGKSANYGYTF. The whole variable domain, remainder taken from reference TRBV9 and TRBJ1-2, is DSGVTQTPKHLITATGQRVTLRCSPRSGDLSVYWYQQSLDQGLQFLIQYYNGEERAKGNILERFSAQQFPDLHSELNLSSLELGDSALYFCASSGQGKSANYGYTFGSGTRLTVV.

CDR3 residues: CASSAYGSYEQYF. DNA for the CDR3: TGTGCCAGCAGCGCCTACGGGAGCTACGAGCAGTACTTC. This chain uses TRBV7-8 with TRBJ2-7, with a tentative D call TRBD2 (6 bases). The V gene lost 5 bases and the J gene lost 3 bases, with 11 bases spanning the gap. The V gene's germline CDR1 is SGHVS and CDR2 FQNEAQ. The CDR3 is 13 residues long.

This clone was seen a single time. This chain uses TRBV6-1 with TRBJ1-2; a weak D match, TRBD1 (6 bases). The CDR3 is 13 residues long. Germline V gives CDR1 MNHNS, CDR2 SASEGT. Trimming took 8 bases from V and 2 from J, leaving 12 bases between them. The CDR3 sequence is CASLPGGNYGYTF. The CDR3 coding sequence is TGTGCCAGCTTACCGGGGGGCAACTATGGCTACACCTTC.

The CDR3 nucleotides read TGTGCCAGCAGAGGACAGACGATGATGAACACTGAAGCTTTCTTT. Translating gives CASRGQTMMNTEAFF. V usage is TRBV2 and J usage is TRBJ1-1; perhaps TRBD1 as D (6 bases). V lost 6 bases, J lost 0 bases, and 14 bases lay in between. The CDR3 has 15 amino acids. Germline CDR1 and CDR2: SNHLY and FYNNEI.

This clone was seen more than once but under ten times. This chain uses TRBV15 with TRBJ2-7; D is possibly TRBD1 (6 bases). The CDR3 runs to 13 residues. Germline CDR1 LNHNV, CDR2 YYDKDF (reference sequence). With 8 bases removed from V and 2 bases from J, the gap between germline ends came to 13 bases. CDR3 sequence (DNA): TGTGCCACCTCGACAGGCCTGACCTACGAGCAGTACTTC. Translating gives CATSTGLTYEQYF.

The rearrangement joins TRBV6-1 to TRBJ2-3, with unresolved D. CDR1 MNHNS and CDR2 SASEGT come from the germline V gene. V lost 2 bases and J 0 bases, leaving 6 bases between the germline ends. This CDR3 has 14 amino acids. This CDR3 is CASSEFGSTDTQYF. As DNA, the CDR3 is TGTGCCAGCAGTGAATTTGGGAGCACAGATACGCAGTATTTT.

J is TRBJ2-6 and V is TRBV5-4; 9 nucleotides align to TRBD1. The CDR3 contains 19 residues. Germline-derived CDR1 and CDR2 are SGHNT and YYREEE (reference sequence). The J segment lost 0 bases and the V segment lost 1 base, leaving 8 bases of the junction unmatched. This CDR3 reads CASSLPGTGRFSGANVLTF. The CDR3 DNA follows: TGTGCCAGCAGCTTGCCAGGGACAGGGCGATTCTCTGGGGCCAACGTCCTGACTTTC.

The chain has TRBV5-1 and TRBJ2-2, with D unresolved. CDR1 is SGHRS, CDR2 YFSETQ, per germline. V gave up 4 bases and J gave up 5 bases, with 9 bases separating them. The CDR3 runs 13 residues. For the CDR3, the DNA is TGCGCCAGCAGCCCAAGTGGTACCGGGGAGCTGTTTTTT. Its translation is CASSPSGTGELFF.

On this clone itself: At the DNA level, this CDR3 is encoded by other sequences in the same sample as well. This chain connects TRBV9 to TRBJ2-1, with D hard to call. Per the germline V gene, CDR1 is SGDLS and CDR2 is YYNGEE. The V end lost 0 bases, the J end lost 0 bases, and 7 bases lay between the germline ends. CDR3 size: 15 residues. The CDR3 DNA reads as TGTGCCAGCAGCGTAGATCCCAGCTCCTACAATGAGCAGTTCTTC. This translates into CASSVDPSSYNEQFF.

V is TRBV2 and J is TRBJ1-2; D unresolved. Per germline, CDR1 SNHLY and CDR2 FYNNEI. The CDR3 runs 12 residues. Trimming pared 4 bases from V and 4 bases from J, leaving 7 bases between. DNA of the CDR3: TGTGCCAGCAGTGCGAGGGTCTATGGCTACACCTTC. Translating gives CASSARVYGYTF.